The 18 T cell receptor beta chains below were found in one sample sequenced in a study of vaccination and CD4 T cells after COVID-19. Specified treatment: approximately nine-day PBMC culture with coronavirus spike peptide pools or control peptides (ViraFEST assay). An Oncomine TCR Beta short-read assay was used to sequence the DNA from cultured CD4+ T cells. TCRdb passed the PCR reads through MiXCR, listing each CDR3 protein once. Of 10,000 to 15,000 distinct CDR3 sequences listed, 42% are singletons. Their antigens are not known. This material consisted of CD4+ T cells from blood, cultured in vitro, taken before SARS-CoV-2 vaccination. The receptors were sampled from a human donor who had recovered from COVID-19.

The V call is TRBV2, the J call TRBJ1-5; 11 bases agree with TRBD1. Germline CDR1 and CDR2: SNHLY and FYNNEI. This CDR3 spans 14 amino acids. V lost 3 bases to trimming and J lost 6 bases; unmatched junction nucleotides: 1. Written as DNA, the CDR3 is TGTGCCAGCAGTGAGGACAGGGGGCTTCAGCCCCAGCATTTT. The encoded protein is CASSEDRGLQPQHF.

This clonotype was seen more than once but under ten times. This sequence joins TRBV20-1 and TRBJ1-1; D may be TRBD1 (6 bases). The V end lost 1 base, the J end lost 5 bases, and 26 bases lay between the germline ends. Looked up from germline, CDR1 is DFQATT and CDR2 is SNEGSKA (reference sequence). The CDR3 consists of 18 residues. Here the CDR3 DNA reads TGCAGTGCTAGAGGGGGAGGGGGACGAAAGGGTATGGATACTGAAGCTTTCTTT. This sequence encodes CSARGGGGRKGMDTEAFF.

This rearrangement joins TRBV24-1 to TRBJ2-3, with 9 bases fitting TRBD2. Germline V gives CDR1 KGHDR, CDR2 SFDVKD. The CDR3 loop spans 15 amino acids. The V segment lost 5 bases and the J segment 1 base; nucleotides outside the gene matches: 3. The chain's CDR3 is CATSGAGGRTDTQYF. The CDR3 bases are TGTGCCACCAGTGGAGCGGGAGGCCGCACAGATACGCAGTATTTT.

The sample holds a few counts of this clonotype. The chain recombines TRBV21-1 with TRBJ1-5; no DNA check was done on the table's D call, TRBD1. TRBV21-1 represents a pseudogene. The CDR3 has 16 residues. The CDR3 reads CASGYTWTETNQPQHF. The CDR3 DNA reads as TGTGCCAGCGGCTACACCTGGACAGAAACCAATCAGCCCCAGCATTTT.

Only a few counts were recorded for this clonotype. CDR3 nucleotides: TGCAGTGCTAGAGTCTCGGACCGGAGGGGGACTGAAGCTTTCTTT. Its protein product is CSARVSDRRGTEAFF. The chain is built from TRBV20-1 and TRBJ1-1, with D maybe TRBD1 (6 bases). The ends were cut back, 1 base at V and 5 bases at J, with 17 bases in the middle. Germline V lookup: CDR1 DFQATT, CDR2 SNEGSKA (reference sequence). There are 15 residues in the CDR3.

The chain has TRBV15 and TRBJ1-5; the D is unclear. Looked up from germline, CDR1 is LNHNV and CDR2 is YYDKDF (reference sequence). V dropped 10 bases and J dropped 5 bases, with 15 bases sitting between them. The CDR3 has 13 residues. CDR3: CAIGAGADQPQHF. The CDR3 region has the DNA TGTGCCATCGGTGCGGGAGCGGATCAGCCCCAGCATTTT.

The chain couples TRBV20-1 to TRBJ1-2; 8 bases line up with TRBD1. Germline V gene sequence: CDR1 DFQATT, CDR2 SNEGSKA (reference sequence). The CDR3 runs 13 residues. V gave up 0 bases and J gave up 3 bases; unmatched junction bases: 0. The DNA for the CDR3 is TGCAGTGCTAGAGAGGACAGGGACTATGGCTACACCTTC. This sequence encodes CSAREDRDYGYTF.

Only one count was recorded for this clonotype. The rearrangement uses TRBV19 and TRBJ1-2, with TRBD1 matching over 9 bases. The CDR3 contains 15 residues. CDR1 is LNHDA and CDR2 is SQIVND in the germline V gene (reference sequence). J was trimmed by 6 bases and V by 5 bases; bases with no gene match: 10. The CDR3 loop reads CASSPVDRGWHGYTF. DNA for the CDR3: TGTGCCAGTAGTCCCGTGGACAGGGGCTGGCATGGCTACACCTTC. The whole variable domain, filled in from reference TRBV19 and TRBJ1-2, reads DGGITQSPKYLFRKEGQNVTLSCEQNLNHDAMYWYRQDPGQGLRLIYYSQIVNDFQKGDIAEGYSVSREKKESFPLTVTSAQKNPTAFYLCASSPVDRGWHGYTFGSGTRLTVV.

This clonotype appeared a few times. The chain recombines TRBV11-3 with TRBJ2-6; D is uncertain. CDR1 and CDR2 (germline): SGHNT, YENEEA. Trimming took 0 bases from V and 4 from J, leaving 7 bases between them. The CDR3 totals 15 residues. The CDR3 region has the DNA TGTGCCAGCAGCTTAGATCCCTCCGGGGCCAACGTCCTGACTTTC. Residues: CASSLDPSGANVLTF.

In nucleotides, the CDR3 is TGTGCCAGCAGCTGGGTGGAAGGGGATATCTATGGCTACACCTTC. As protein: CASSWVEGDIYGYTF. V gene TRBV9 combines with J gene TRBJ1-2; D may be TRBD1 (5 bases). This CDR3 comprises 15 residues. Germline V gene lookup returns CDR1 SGDLS and CDR2 YYNGEE. Trimming cost V 4 bases and J 4 bases, with 17 bases left between them.

This clonotype was picked up a small number of times. The chain recombines TRBV2 with TRBJ1-6; 8 nucleotides match TRBD1. The CDR3 has 14 residues. Germline values: CDR1 SNHLY, CDR2 FYNNEI. The V gene end was trimmed by 5 bases and the J gene end by 8 bases; junction bases not matched to a gene: 5. The CDR3 region is CASSRDRGYSPLHF. CDR3 nucleotides: TGTGCCAGCAGTCGAGACAGGGGCTATTCACCCCTCCACTTT.

V usage is TRBV7-2 and J usage is TRBJ2-5; TRBD1 aligns across 9 bases. Germline CDR1 and CDR2: SGHTA and FQGNSA. The CDR3 length is 15 residues. The V segment lost 4 bases and the J segment 5 bases; nucleotides outside the gene matches: 8. CDR3 nucleotides: TGTGCCAGCAGCTCAAACATGGGGACAGGGGAGACCCAGTACTTC. Protein: CASSSNMGTGETQYF.

This clonotype came up a few times. The chain uses TRBV20-1 and TRBJ1-1; 7 nucleotides align to TRBD1. Per the germline V gene, CDR1 is DFQATT and CDR2 is SNEGSKA (reference sequence). This CDR3 is 15 amino acids long. Losses at the gene ends were 5 bases for V and 5 bases for J; bases not matched to a gene: 14. The CDR3 DNA sequence: TGCAGTGCTCCCCGAAATCACAGGGGAGGAACTGAAGCTTTCTTT. Its protein product is CSAPRNHRGGTEAFF.

This clonotype turned up a few times. V gene TRBV7-2 combines with J gene TRBJ1-2, with TRBD1 as a possible D gene (5 bases). This CDR3 comprises 17 residues. V lost 0 bases and J lost 8, with 22 bases in between. Germline CDR1 reads SGHTA; CDR2 reads FQGNSA. CDR3 DNA sequence: TGTGCCAGCAGCTTAGCGGGGGGAATCATCGGGCTGGGCGGCTACACCTTC. This sequence encodes CASSLAGGIIGLGGYTF.

The genes are TRBV24-1 and TRBJ1-2, with a possible D match to TRBD1 (6 bases). The CDR3 has 13 amino acids. V dropped 4 bases and J dropped 5 bases, with 10 bases sitting between them. Germline assignment: CDR1 KGHDR and CDR2 SFDVKD. As DNA, the CDR3 is TGTGCCACCAGTGAGGGCAGGGGATATGGCTACACCTTC. Protein: CATSEGRGYGYTF.

The chain is built from TRBV28 and TRBJ1-1; no clear D. Germline V gene lookup returns CDR1 MDHEN and CDR2 SYDVKM. This CDR3 has 13 residues. Trimming pared 8 bases from V and 2 bases from J, leaving 12 bases between. The CDR3 DNA is TGTGCCAGCTCAAGACGGGTAAACACTGAAGCTTTCTTT. This sequence encodes CASSRRVNTEAFF.

The rearrangement joins TRBV7-2 to TRBJ2-7; no clear D gene. The CDR3 length is 14 residues. Germline CDR1 and CDR2: SGHTA and FQGNSA. V shed 1 base and J shed 0 bases, with 7 bases lying between them. For the CDR3, the DNA is TGTGCCAGCAGCTTAGACTGGAGCTCCTACGAGCAGTACTTC. Protein product: CASSLDWSSYEQYF.

The chain uses TRBV6-2 or TRBV6-3 and TRBJ1-5, with D perhaps TRBD1 (6 bases). V lost 0 bases and J 4 bases, leaving 13 bases between the germline ends. CDR3 length equals 16 residues. Germline V gives CDR1 MNHEY, CDR2 SVGEGT. The CDR3 loop is CASSYSTRGGNQPQHF. DNA of the CDR3: TGTGCCAGCAGTTACTCGACCAGGGGAGGGAATCAGCCCCAGCATTTT.